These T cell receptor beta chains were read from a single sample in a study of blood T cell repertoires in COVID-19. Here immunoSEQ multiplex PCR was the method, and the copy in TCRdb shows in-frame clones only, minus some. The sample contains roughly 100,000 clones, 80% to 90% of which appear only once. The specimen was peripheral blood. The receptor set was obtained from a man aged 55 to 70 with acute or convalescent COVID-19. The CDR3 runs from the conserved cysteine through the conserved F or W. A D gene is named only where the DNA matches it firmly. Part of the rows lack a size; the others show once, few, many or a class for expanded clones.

CDR3 protein: CASRDRENYGYTF
CDR3 DNA: TGTGCCAGCAGGGACAGGGAAAACTATGGCTACACCTTC
D gene: TRBD1
V gene: TRBV28
J gene: TRBJ1-2
clone size: .

CDR3 protein: CASSFSGSGGSYGYTF
CDR3 DNA: TGTGCCAGCAGCTTTAGTGGGTCAGGGGGGAGCTATGGCTACACCTTC
D gene: TRBD1
V gene: TRBV5-4
J gene: TRBJ1-2
clone size: once

CDR3 protein: CASSVRDYGYTF
CDR3 DNA: TGTGCCAGTAGTGTCCGGGATTATGGCTACACCTTC
D gene: .
V gene: TRBV19
J gene: TRBJ1-2
clone size: .

CDR3 protein: CATSRGAGDYEQYF
CDR3 DNA: TGTGCCACCAGCAGAGGAGCAGGTGATTACGAGCAGTACTTC
D gene: .
V gene: TRBV15
J gene: TRBJ2-7
clone size: .

CDR3 protein: CATSVTGVGLETQYF
CDR3 DNA: TGTGCCACCAGCGTAACAGGGGTTGGGTTGGAGACCCAGTACTTC
D gene: TRBD1
V gene: TRBV24-1
J gene: TRBJ2-5
clone size: .

CDR3 protein: CASSPDSSYNEQFF
CDR3 DNA: TGTGCCAGCTCACCAGACAGCTCCTACAATGAGCAGTTCTTC
D gene: .
V gene: TRBV18
J gene: TRBJ2-1
clone size: .

CDR3 protein: CASSPFGNTIYF
CDR3 DNA: TGTGCCAGCAGCCCCTTTGGAAACACCATATATTTT
D gene: .
V gene: TRBV3-1/TRBV3-2
J gene: TRBJ1-3
clone size: few

CDR3 protein: CASSLRSNYGYTF
CDR3 DNA: TGTGCCAGCAGCTTAAGGAGTAACTATGGCTACACCTTC
D gene: .
V gene: TRBV13
J gene: TRBJ1-2
clone size: .

CDR3 protein: CAITQEFSGSGGTDTQYF
CDR3 DNA: TGTGCCATCACCCAAGAATTTAGCGGGAGTGGGGGCACAGATACGCAGTATTTT
D gene: TRBD2
V gene: TRBV10-3
J gene: TRBJ2-3
clone size: .

CDR3 protein: CASSLFSLNEQFF
CDR3 DNA: TGCGCCAGCAGCTTGTTCAGTCTTAATGAGCAGTTCTTC
D gene: .
V gene: TRBV5-1
J gene: TRBJ2-1
clone size: .

CDR3 protein: CAWSPGQFATEAFF
CDR3 DNA: TGTGCCTGGAGTCCGGGACAGTTCGCCACTGAAGCTTTCTTT
D gene: TRBD1
V gene: TRBV30
J gene: TRBJ1-1
clone size: .

CDR3 protein: CATSPPRPGTSGRAGTDTQYF
CDR3 DNA: TGTGCCACCTCACCCCCCCGGCCTGGGACTAGCGGGAGGGCCGGCACAGATACGCAGTATTTT
D gene: TRBD2
V gene: TRBV19
J gene: TRBJ2-3
clone size: few

CDR3 protein: CASSLDGPSGGADTQYF
CDR3 DNA: TGTGCCAGCAGCTTAGATGGGCCTAGCGGGGGGGCAGATACGCAGTATTTT
D gene: TRBD2
V gene: TRBV11-3
J gene: TRBJ2-3
clone size: .

CDR3 protein: CASSFTRLAGGPFSYNEQFF
CDR3 DNA: TGTGCCAGCAGCTTCACCCGACTAGCGGGGGGACCCTTCTCCTACAATGAGCAGTTCTTC
D gene: TRBD2
V gene: TRBV13
J gene: TRBJ2-1
clone size: .

CDR3 protein: CASSQEGGTNEQFF
CDR3 DNA: TGTGCCAGCAGCCAAGAGGGGGGGACAAATGAGCAGTTCTTC
D gene: .
V gene: TRBV3-1/TRBV3-2
J gene: TRBJ2-1
clone size: .

CDR3 protein: CATSDWDRGFNEQFF
CDR3 DNA: TGTGCCACCAGTGATTGGGACAGGGGTTTTAATGAGCAGTTCTTC
D gene: TRBD1
V gene: TRBV24-1
J gene: TRBJ2-1
clone size: .

CDR3 protein: CATSDGTPGDQPQHF
CDR3 DNA: TGTGCCACCAGTGACGGGACTCCAGGTGATCAGCCCCAGCATTTT
D gene: .
V gene: TRBV24-1
J gene: TRBJ1-5
clone size: few

CDR3 protein: CASSFPGGDPEAFF
CDR3 DNA: TGTGCCAGCAGTTTCCCAGGGGGCGACCCTGAAGCTTTCTTT
D gene: TRBD1
V gene: TRBV28
J gene: TRBJ1-1
clone size: .

CDR3 protein: CASSLRGRNTEAFF
CDR3 DNA: TGTGCCAGCAGTTTGAGGGGGCGGAACACTGAAGCTTTCTTT
D gene: TRBD1
V gene: TRBV27
J gene: TRBJ1-1
clone size: .

CDR3 protein: CASSTGQGDGNTIYF
CDR3 DNA: TGTGCCAGCTCGACTGGACAGGGAGACGGAAACACCATATATTTT
D gene: TRBD1
V gene: TRBV2
J gene: TRBJ1-3
clone size: once

CDR3 protein: CASSPRQLNTEAFF
CDR3 DNA: TGCGCCAGCAGCCCCAGACAGTTGAACACTGAAGCTTTCTTT
D gene: .
V gene: TRBV4-3
J gene: TRBJ1-1
clone size: .

CDR3 protein: CASSSRGRAGNTIYF
CDR3 DNA: TGTGCCAGCAGCTCCCGTGGGCGGGCTGGAAACACCATATATTTT
D gene: .
V gene: TRBV3-1/TRBV3-2
J gene: TRBJ1-3
clone size: .

CDR3 protein: CAWSVGQGYGYTF
CDR3 DNA: TGTGCCTGGAGTGTGGGACAGGGGTATGGCTACACCTTC
D gene: TRBD1
V gene: TRBV30
J gene: TRBJ1-2
clone size: .

CDR3 protein: CASSWTGSGNQPQHF
CDR3 DNA: TGTGCCAGCAGCTGGACAGGGTCGGGCAATCAGCCCCAGCATTTT
D gene: TRBD1
V gene: TRBV5-6
J gene: TRBJ1-5
clone size: .

CDR3 protein: CASNAGTFVEKLFF
CDR3 DNA: TGTGCCAGCAACGCCGGGACATTCGTTGAAAAACTGTTTTTT
D gene: .
V gene: TRBV11-2
J gene: TRBJ1-4
clone size: .